This T cell receptor (beta chain) is drawn from a study of cytomegalovirus exposure and HLA in healthy donors. General observations from the study: Highest at DRB1 and lowest at HLA-C, TCR association rates differed among HLA loci in a later analysis.

In the case of this clone: Its antigen is unidentified.

The PCR ran on 60 Vbeta and 13 Jbeta primers. Sequencing used immunoSEQ multiplex PCR; TCRdb keeps in-frame clones, though not all of them. Of over 150,000 clones listed, 78% are singletons. Trimming took 4 bases from V and 8 from J, leaving 14 bases between them. This CDR3 has 13 residues. Germline V CDR1 and CDR2: LNHDA, SQIVND (reference sequence). This TCR was recovered from a woman between 45 and 60 years old in good health and CMV-seropositive. The chain carries TRBV19 and TRBJ1-2; D unresolved. Sequencing was done on a sample of PBMCs. CDR3 nucleotides: TGTGCCAGTAGTACGCCTGGGAGGGAAGGCTACACCTTC. As protein: CASSTPGREGYTF. The full variable domain, with the rest looked up from reference TRBV19 and TRBJ1-2, is DGGITQSPKYLFRKEGQNVTLSCEQNLNHDAMYWYRQDPGQGLRLIYYSQIVNDFQKGDIAEGYSVSREKKESFPLTVTSAQKNPTAFYLCASSTPGREGYTFGSGTRLTVV.